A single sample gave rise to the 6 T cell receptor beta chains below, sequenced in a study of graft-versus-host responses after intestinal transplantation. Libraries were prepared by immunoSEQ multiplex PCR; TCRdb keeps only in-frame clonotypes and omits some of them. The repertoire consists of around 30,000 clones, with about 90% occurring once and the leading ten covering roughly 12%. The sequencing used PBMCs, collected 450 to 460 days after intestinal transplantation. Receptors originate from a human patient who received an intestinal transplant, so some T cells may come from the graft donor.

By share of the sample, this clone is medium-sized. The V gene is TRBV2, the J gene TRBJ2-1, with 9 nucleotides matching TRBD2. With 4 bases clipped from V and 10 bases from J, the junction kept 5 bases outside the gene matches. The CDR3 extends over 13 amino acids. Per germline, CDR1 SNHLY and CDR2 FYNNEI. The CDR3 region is CASSGQRGVEQFF. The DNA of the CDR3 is TGTGCCAGCAGTGGGCAGCGGGGGGTCGAGCAGTTCTTC.

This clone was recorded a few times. The CDR3 DNA is TGTGCCACATACTCGCAGGGTCCCAATCAGCCCCAGCATTTT. Its translation is CATYSQGPNQPQHF. The chain carries TRBV6-1 and TRBJ1-5; TRBD1 is a possible D gene (5 bases). Germline CDR1 is MNHNS and CDR2 is SASEGT. The CDR3 spans 14 residues. V gave up 10 bases and J gave up 3 bases, with 16 bases separating them.

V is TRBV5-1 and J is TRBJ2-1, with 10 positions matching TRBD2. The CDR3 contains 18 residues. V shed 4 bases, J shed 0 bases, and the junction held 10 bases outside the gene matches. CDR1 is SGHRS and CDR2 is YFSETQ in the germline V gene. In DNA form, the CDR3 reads TGCGCCAGCAGCGCCGGGACTAGCGCTTACAGCTCCTACAATGAGCAGTTCTTC. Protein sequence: CASSAGTSAYSSYNEQFF.

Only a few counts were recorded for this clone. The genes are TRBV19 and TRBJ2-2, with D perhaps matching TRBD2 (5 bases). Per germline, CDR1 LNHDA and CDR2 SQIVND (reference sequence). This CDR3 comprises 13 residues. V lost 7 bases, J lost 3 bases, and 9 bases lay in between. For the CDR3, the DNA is TGTGCCAGTACGAGGGCGGACACCGGGGAGCTGTTTTTT. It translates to CASTRADTGELFF.

The CDR3 loop is CASSIVSQRGRLNTEAFF. As DNA, the CDR3 is TGTGCCAGTAGTATTGTCTCTCAGAGGGGCCGCTTGAACACTGAAGCTTTCTTT. V usage is TRBV19 and J usage is TRBJ1-1; D might be TRBD1 (5 bases). The CDR3 has 18 amino acids. V lost 3 bases and J lost 0, with 20 bases in between. CDR1 and CDR2 from the germline V gene are LNHDA and SQIVND (reference sequence).

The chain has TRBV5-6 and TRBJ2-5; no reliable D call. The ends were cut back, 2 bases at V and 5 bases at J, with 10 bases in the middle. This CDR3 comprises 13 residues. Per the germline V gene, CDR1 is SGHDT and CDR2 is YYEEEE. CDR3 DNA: TGTGCCAGCAGCTTTCGTGGGTCGGAGACCCAGTACTTC. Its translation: CASSFRGSETQYF.